The entry that follows covers one T cell receptor beta chain sequence. Its specificity is unknown. With a J-beta primer mix and a sample-barcoded 5' primer, a second PCR ran roughly 6 to 11 cycles. MiXCR, run by TCRdb on the 5' RACE reads, gives a single entry per CDR3 protein. The sample yields some 690,000 distinct CDR3 sequences, 20% to 25% seen once. This sample was taken from a study of blood T cells in healthy people across ages. Study-wide points: More naive CD4+ cells and higher diversity were found in long-lived than in aged donors. Strongly correlated with naive T cell percentage was TCR beta diversity.

V gave up 6 bases and J gave up 1 base; unmatched junction bases: 12. The CDR3 runs to 16 residues. Germline values: CDR1 SQVTM, CDR2 ANQGSEA. This rearrangement joins TRBV29-1 to TRBJ2-3; 8 bases line up with TRBD1. Sequenced sample: blood. This sequence originates from a man in his sixties or seventies in good health. In DNA, the CDR3 is TGCAGCGTCCCACCCGGCAGGGGGCTAGGCACAGATACGCAGTATTTT. Amino acids: CSVPPGRGLGTDTQYF.